One T cell receptor beta chain is described in this entry. Its antigen is still unknown. This specimen comes from a study of a mutant IDH1 vaccine in newly diagnosed glioma. Across the study: Vaccination began 4-6 weeks post radiotherapy alone, or with temozolomide cycles.

The CDR3 loop spans 15 amino acids. Germline V gene sequence: CDR1 ENHRY, CDR2 SYGVKD. V was pared by 4 bases and J by 8 bases, with 18 bases between. As for time point: week 35, safety follow-up. A 20-mer mutant IDH1 peptide at 300 ug was injected subcutaneously with topical imiquimod. The data were produced by immunoSEQ multiplex PCR, yet TCRdb's version contains in-frame clones alone and is incomplete. The table includes about 48,000 clones, around four fifths detected once. Sequenced here: PBMCs, sampled from a glioma patient whose treatment included an IDH1 peptide vaccine. This chain connects TRBV10-3 to TRBJ2-4; possibly TRBD2 for D (5 bases). The TCR was taken from a man aged 40-50 years with glioma. CDR3 DNA sequence: TGTGCCATCAGTGGTGGCACAGCTAGCCAGGACATTCAGTACTTC. As protein: CAISGGTASQDIQYF.